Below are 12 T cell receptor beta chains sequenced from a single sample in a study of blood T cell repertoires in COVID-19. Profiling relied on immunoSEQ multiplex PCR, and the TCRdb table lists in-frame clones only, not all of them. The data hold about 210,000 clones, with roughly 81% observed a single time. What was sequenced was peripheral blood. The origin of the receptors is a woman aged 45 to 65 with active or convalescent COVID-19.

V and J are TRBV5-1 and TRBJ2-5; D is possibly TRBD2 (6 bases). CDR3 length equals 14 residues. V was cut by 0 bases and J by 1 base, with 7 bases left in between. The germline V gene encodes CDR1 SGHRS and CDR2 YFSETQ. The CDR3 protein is CASSLGTIQETQYF. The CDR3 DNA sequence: TGCGCCAGCAGCTTGGGGACTATCCAAGAGACCCAGTACTTC.

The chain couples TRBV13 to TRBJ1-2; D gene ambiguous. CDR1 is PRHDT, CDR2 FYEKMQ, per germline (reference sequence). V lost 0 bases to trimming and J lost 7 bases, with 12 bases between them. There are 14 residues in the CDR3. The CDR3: CASSLGSEERGYTF. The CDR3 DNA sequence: TGTGCCAGCAGCTTAGGGTCCGAGGAGCGTGGCTACACCTTC.

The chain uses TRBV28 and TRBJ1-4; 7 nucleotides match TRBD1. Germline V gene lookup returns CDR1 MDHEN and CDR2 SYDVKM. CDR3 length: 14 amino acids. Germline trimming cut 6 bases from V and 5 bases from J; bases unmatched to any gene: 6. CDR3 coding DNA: TGTGCCAGCAGCCTACAGGGGTGGAATGAAAAACTGTTTTTT. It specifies CASSLQGWNEKLFF.

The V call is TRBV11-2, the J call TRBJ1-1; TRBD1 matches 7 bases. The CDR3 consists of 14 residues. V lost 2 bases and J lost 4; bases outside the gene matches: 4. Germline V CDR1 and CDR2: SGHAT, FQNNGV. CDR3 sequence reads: CASSLRGRGTEAFF. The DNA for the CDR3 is TGTGCCAGCAGCTTAAGGGGGCGAGGCACTGAAGCTTTCTTT.

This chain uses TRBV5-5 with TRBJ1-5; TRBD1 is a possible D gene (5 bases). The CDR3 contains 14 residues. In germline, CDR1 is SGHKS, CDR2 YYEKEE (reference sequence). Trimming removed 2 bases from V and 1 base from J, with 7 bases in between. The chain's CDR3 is CASSLQASNQPQHF. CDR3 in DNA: TGTGCCAGCAGCTTACAGGCGAGCAATCAGCCCCAGCATTTT.

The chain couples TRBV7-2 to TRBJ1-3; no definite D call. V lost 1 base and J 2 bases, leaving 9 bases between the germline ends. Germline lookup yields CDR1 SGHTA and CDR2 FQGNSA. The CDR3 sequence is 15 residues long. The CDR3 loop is CASSLVRYAGNTIYF. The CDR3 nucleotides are TGTGCCAGCAGCTTAGTTCGGTATGCTGGAAACACCATATATTTT.

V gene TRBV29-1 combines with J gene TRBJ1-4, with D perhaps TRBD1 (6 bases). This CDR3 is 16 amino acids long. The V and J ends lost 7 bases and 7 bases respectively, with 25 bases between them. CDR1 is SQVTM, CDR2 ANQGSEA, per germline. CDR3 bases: TGCAGCGCCCGGGGGGGCTCCAGCCTGGCGGGTGAAAAACTGTTTTTT. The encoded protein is CSARGGSSLAGEKLFF.

The CDR3 DNA reads TGTGCCAGCAGTTTAGGACAGGCGGTAAATGAGCAGTTCTTC. Protein product: CASSLGQAVNEQFF. The chain joins TRBV6-4 to TRBJ2-1; 7 positions agree with TRBD1. The trim removed 5 bases at V and 7 bases at J, leaving 8 bases unmatched. Per the germline V gene, CDR1 is MRHNA and CDR2 is SNTAGT. The CDR3 totals 14 residues.

CDR3 loop: CSVYLMADSGANVLTF. DNA of the CDR3: TGCAGCGTTTATTTAATGGCAGACTCTGGGGCCAACGTCCTGACTTTC. This chain connects TRBV29-1 to TRBJ2-6; D is ambiguous. This CDR3 region has 16 residues. V lost 5 bases and J 0 bases, leaving 14 bases between the germline ends. CDR1 and CDR2 (germline): SQVTM, ANQGSEA.

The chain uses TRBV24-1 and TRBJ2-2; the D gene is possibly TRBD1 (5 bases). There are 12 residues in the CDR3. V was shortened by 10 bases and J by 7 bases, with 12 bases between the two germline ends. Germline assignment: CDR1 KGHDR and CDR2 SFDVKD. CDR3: CATGKGFGELFF. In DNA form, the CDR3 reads TGTGCCACAGGGAAGGGGTTCGGGGAGCTGTTTTTT.

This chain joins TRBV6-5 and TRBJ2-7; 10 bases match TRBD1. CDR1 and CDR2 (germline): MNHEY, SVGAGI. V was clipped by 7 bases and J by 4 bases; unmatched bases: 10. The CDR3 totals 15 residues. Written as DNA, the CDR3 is TGTGCCAGCACCCACGCCGGGACAGGGGATTACGAGCAGTACTTC. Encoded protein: CASTHAGTGDYEQYF.

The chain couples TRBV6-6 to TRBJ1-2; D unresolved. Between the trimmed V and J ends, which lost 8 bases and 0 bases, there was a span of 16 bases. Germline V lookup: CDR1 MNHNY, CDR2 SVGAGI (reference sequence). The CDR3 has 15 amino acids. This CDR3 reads CASRTPRPTNYGYTF. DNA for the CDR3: TGTGCCAGCCGAACTCCCCGTCCAACTAACTATGGCTACACCTTC.